The 20 T cell receptor beta chains in this list originate from one sample, sequenced in a study of technical replicates of blood from a few donors. The data were produced by immunoSEQ multiplex PCR, yet TCRdb's version contains in-frame clones alone and is incomplete. The repertoire holds about 54,000 clones, with roughly 94% as singletons. The specimen sequenced was T cells isolated from PBMCs. The receptor set was obtained from a human donor in good health.

The DNA of the CDR3 is TGTGCCACGTCCGGGACTGGGTATTCTGGAAACACCATATATTTT. It codes for CATSGTGYSGNTIYF. This chain connects TRBV10-3 to TRBJ1-3; the D gene is possibly TRBD1 (5 bases). This CDR3 is 15 amino acids long. V was shortened by 10 bases and J by 1 base, with 17 bases between the two germline ends. CDR1 and CDR2 from the germline V gene are ENHRY and SYGVKD.

The chain recombines TRBV11-1 with TRBJ1-6; D is uncertain. CDR1 is SGHAT, CDR2 FQDESV, per germline (reference sequence). The CDR3 runs to 14 residues. Trimming took 8 bases from V and 9 from J, leaving 17 bases between them. Here the CDR3 DNA reads TGTGCCAGCCGATACTCGGGTGGAATTTCACCCCTCCACTTT. Its protein is CASRYSGGISPLHF.

Here the CDR3 DNA reads TGCGCCAGCAGCCTACCAACAGGGGGAACTAATGAAAAACTGTTTTTT. It yields the protein CASSLPTGGTNEKLFF. This rearrangement joins TRBV5-1 to TRBJ1-4, with 8 bases lining up with TRBD1. Germline V gene data show CDR1 as SGHRS and CDR2 as YFSETQ. Germline trimming cut 4 bases from V and 1 base from J; bases unmatched to any gene: 6. The CDR3 contains 16 residues.

The V gene is TRBV7-9, the J gene TRBJ1-1; the match to TRBD1 covers 7 bases. CDR1 and CDR2 (germline): SEHNR, FQNEAQ (reference sequence). V lost 1 base, J lost 3 bases, and 14 bases stayed unmatched. The CDR3 is 18 amino acids. CDR3 DNA sequence: TGTGCCAGCAGCTTAGGTTTATTGGGGGACAGTAAACACACTGAAGCTTTCTTT. Translated: CASSLGLLGDSKHTEAFF. Using reference TRBV7-9 and TRBJ1-1 for the parts outside the CDR3, the full variable domain is DTGVSQNPRHKITKRGQNVTFRCDPISEHNRLYWYRQTLGQGPEFLTYFQNEAQLEKSRLLSDRFSAERPKGSFSTLEIQRTEQGDSAMYLCASSLGLLGDSKHTEAFFGQGTRLTVV.

The CDR3 loop is CASTGGYYGYTF. CDR3 DNA: TGTGCCAGTACAGGGGGCTACTATGGCTACACCTTC. The V and J genes are TRBV19 and TRBJ1-2; 8 nucleotides agree with TRBD1. The germline V gene has CDR1 LNHDA and CDR2 SQIVND (reference sequence). This CDR3 has 12 residues. Trimming at V came to 7 bases and at J to 3 bases, leaving 1 base not matched to a gene.

The J gene is TRBJ2-7, the V gene TRBV28; 8 positions agree with TRBD2. J lost 4 bases, V lost 2 bases, and 19 bases had no gene match. The germline gives CDR1 MDHEN, CDR2 SYDVKM. The CDR3 loop spans 19 amino acids. CDR3 in DNA: TGTGCCAGCAGTTTAGGGCGGCGGGAGCGGGGGCCTCTTATGTACGAGCAGTACTTC. Amino acid sequence: CASSLGRRERGPLMYEQYF.

V and J are TRBV28 and TRBJ2-2; 10 bases are shared with TRBD2. The J segment lost 6 bases and the V segment lost 8 bases, leaving 3 bases of the junction unmatched. The CDR3 is 13 residues long. CDR1 is MDHEN and CDR2 is SYDVKM in the germline V gene. The CDR3 is CASVAGGPGELFF. CDR3 in DNA: TGTGCCAGCGTAGCGGGAGGACCCGGGGAGCTGTTTTTT. Full variable domain (remainder filled in from reference TRBV28 and TRBJ2-2): DVKVTQSSRYLVKRTGEKVFLECVQDMDHENMFWYRQDPGLGLRLIYFSYDVKMKEKGDIPEGYSVSREKKERFSLILESASTNQTSMYLCASVAGGPGELFFGEGSRLTVL.

The J gene is TRBJ2-3, the V gene TRBV9; maybe TRBD1 (6 bases). Trimming removed 0 bases at V and 1 base at J, with 6 bases between. The CDR3 is 14 residues long. Germline V gives CDR1 SGDLS, CDR2 YYNGEE. Written as DNA, the CDR3 is TGTGCCAGCAGCGTAGACAGGGGCACAGATACGCAGTATTTT. It specifies CASSVDRGTDTQYF.

The chain links TRBV7-2 to TRBJ2-5; D possibly corresponds to TRBD1 (5 bases). CDR1 SGHTA and CDR2 FQGNSA come from the germline V gene. Deletions cut 1 base from V and 3 bases from J, with 9 bases between. CDR3 length equals 14 residues. The DNA for the CDR3 is TGTGCCAGCAGCTTAGTAGGGGCGGAAGAGACCCAGTACTTC. It specifies CASSLVGAEETQYF.

This chain joins TRBV6-5 and TRBJ2-3; tentatively, D is TRBD2 (6 bases). The CDR3 has 16 amino acids. Germline V gene lookup returns CDR1 MNHEY and CDR2 SVGAGI. The germline V and J ends were trimmed by 1 base and 3 bases, with 14 bases remaining between them. DNA of the CDR3: TGTGCCAGCAGTTACTTTCAGGGAGGTGGGACAGATACGCAGTATTTT. Amino acids: CASSYFQGGGTDTQYF.

The chain employs TRBV18 and TRBJ1-5; D may be TRBD1 (5 bases). The CDR3 has 15 residues. V was cut by 3 bases and J by 10 bases, with 19 bases left in between. Germline values: CDR1 KGHSH, CDR2 LQKENI. The CDR3 protein is CASSPGLDGQSPQHF. The CDR3 nucleotides are TGTGCCAGCTCACCGGGGCTGGACGGCCAATCCCCCCAGCATTTT.

In DNA form, the CDR3 reads TGTGCCAGCAGCCTTACAGGGTTGAACACTGAAGCTTTCTTT. Residues: CASSLTGLNTEAFF. This chain uses TRBV7-3 with TRBJ1-1; TRBD1 might be the D (6 bases). The CDR3 covers 14 residues. CDR1 and CDR2 from the germline V gene are SGHTA and FQGTGA. V was pared by 5 bases and J by 0 bases, with 10 bases between.

The gene calls are TRBV5-4 and TRBJ2-7; D perhaps matches TRBD1 (6 bases). The CDR3 runs 14 residues. V lost 0 bases to trimming and J lost 2 bases, with 9 bases between them. CDR1 and CDR2 from the germline V gene are SGHNT and YYREEE (reference sequence). The CDR3 here is CASSLDRVAYEQYF. CDR3 coding DNA: TGTGCCAGCAGCTTGGACAGGGTGGCCTACGAGCAGTACTTC.

The chain carries TRBV7-9 and TRBJ1-5; 9 bases are shared with TRBD1. V was pared by 4 bases and J by 7 bases, with 8 bases of the junction left unmatched. Germline loops: CDR1 SEHNR, CDR2 FQNEAQ (reference sequence). This CDR3 has 15 amino acids. The CDR3 loop reads CASSYGQGSRQPQHF. Written as DNA, the CDR3 is TGTGCCAGCAGCTATGGACAGGGGTCGAGGCAGCCCCAGCATTTT. The variable domain in full, completed from reference TRBV7-9 and TRBJ1-5, reads DTGVSQNPRHKITKRGQNVTFRCDPISEHNRLYWYRQTLGQGPEFLTYFQNEAQLEKSRLLSDRFSAERPKGSFSTLEIQRTEQGDSAMYLCASSYGQGSRQPQHFGDGTRLSIL.

The rearrangement uses TRBV6-5 and TRBJ1-1; D is unclear. The CDR3 length is 13 residues. V lost 0 bases, J lost 11 bases, and 13 bases lay in between. Germline values: CDR1 MNHEY, CDR2 SVGAGI. CDR3 region: CASSYSIGTGAFF. The CDR3 DNA is TGTGCCAGCAGTTACTCGATCGGAACGGGGGCTTTCTTT.

This clone showed up just a few times. The chain is built from TRBV11-1 and TRBJ1-1; D gene uncertain. The V gene's germline CDR1 is SGHAT and CDR2 FQDESV (reference sequence). The CDR3 is 12 amino acids. V lost 5 bases to trimming and J lost 7 bases, with 11 bases between them. CDR3 sequence reads: CASSPTQLEAFF. The CDR3 DNA sequence: TGTGCCAGCAGCCCCACACAGCTTGAAGCTTTCTTT.

The genes are TRBV13 and TRBJ2-3; TRBD1 matches 8 bases. Trimming removed 5 bases from V and 3 bases from J; junction bases left unmatched: 10. CDR1 and CDR2 from the germline V gene are PRHDT and FYEKMQ (reference sequence). CDR3 length: 16 residues. The DNA for the CDR3 is TGTGCCAGCAGCATTAGACAGGGGATTGGAACAGATACGCAGTATTTT. Translation: CASSIRQGIGTDTQYF. Combining the CDR3 with reference TRBV13 and TRBJ2-3 gives the whole variable domain AAGVIQSPRHLIKEKRETATLKCYPIPRHDTVYWYQQGPGQDPQFLISFYEKMQSDKGSIPDRFSAQQFSDYHSELNMSSLELGDSALYFCASSIRQGIGTDTQYFGPGTRLTVL.

This chain connects TRBV7-6 to TRBJ2-1; TRBD2 aligns across 7 bases. V shed 8 bases, J shed 6 bases, and the junction held 7 bases outside the gene matches. The germline gives CDR1 SGHVS, CDR2 FNYEAQ. CDR3 length: 13 residues. CDR3 region: CASLGLAGNEQFF. CDR3 DNA sequence: TGTGCCAGCCTCGGATTAGCGGGCAATGAGCAGTTCTTC.

The chain uses TRBV5-4 and TRBJ2-1, with TRBD2 as a possible D gene (5 bases). The CDR3 runs to 15 residues. The germline V gene has CDR1 SGHNT and CDR2 YYREEE (reference sequence). Trimming cost V 3 bases and J 7 bases, with 17 bases left between them. The CDR3: CASSWGTSWSNEQFF. The CDR3 coding sequence is TGTGCCAGCAGCTGGGGAACTAGTTGGTCTAATGAGCAGTTCTTC.

This chain links TRBV10-3 with TRBJ1-2; D is ambiguous. The germline gives CDR1 ENHRY, CDR2 SYGVKD. Trimming left V 1 base short and J 8 bases short, with 17 bases between. The CDR3 is 15 amino acids. The DNA of the CDR3 is TGTGCCATCAGTGAGTTGTTGGAGGGCGTACAGGGCTACACCTTC. Protein sequence: CAISELLEGVQGYTF.